This T cell receptor beta chain came from a study of regulatory T cells in long-lasting Graves disease (dated by TCRdb to the early 2020s). Study-wide context: Patients with newly diagnosed Graves' disease had been on antithyroid drugs for under 3 months. Patients with persistent Graves' disease were compared with patients with newly diagnosed Graves' disease using TCR sequencing and RNA sequencing of peripheral blood. The study was registered as a clinical trial and conducted in China. A total of around 35 samples underwent TCR sequencing, from 13 patients with persistent Graves' disease and some 20 patients with newly diagnosed Graves' disease. Broad study findings and their caveats: The study examined only peripheral blood because the primary lesion, thyroid tissue, could not be accessed. Persistent Graves' disease patients showed lower TCR Shannon entropy and fewer highly expanded clones than newly diagnosed patients, suggesting clonal expansion. The authors acknowledged the small sample size as a limitation that may reduce accuracy. Preferential use of TRBV28, TRBJ1-2 and TRBJ2-5 was observed in persistent disease, whereas TRBV20-1 and TRBJ2-1 were favored in newly diagnosed disease. Persistent patients shared more public clonotypes among themselves (2,741) than newly diagnosed patients did (more than 950). Sequencing and analysis were limited to the TCR beta chain.

The library was generated by multiplex PCR. The listed sequencing device is Illumina HiSeq 4000. CDR3 regions were amplified by Arm-PCR with iRepertoire HTBI primers to construct TCR beta libraries. Gel purification was performed on PCR products prior to sequencing. Regarding the original processing steps: Gene usage analysis of CDR3 amino acid clonotypes relied on the approximately 60 TRBV and 12 to 15 TRBJ segments identified across samples. COPE and FqMerger were used to merge filtered high-quality paired reads into contigs. BLAST was used to align contigs to the IMGT TRBV, TRBD and TRBJ reference genes, and CDR3 was defined following IMGT. Clonotypes above 0.1% frequency were classified as highly expanded clones. Shannon entropy was used to measure repertoire diversity, and the Gini coefficient was used to measure V-J evenness. Public clonotypes were defined as clonotypes shared by more than one individual. The public reads were reprocessed in TCRdb via fastp at Q25 and MiXCR, keeping in-frame beta chains. Duplicate CDR3 protein sequences are folded into a single record with the most common DNA and genes. These V and J calls derive from TCRdb rather than the authors' analysis. A total of approximately 350,000 distinct CDR3 sequences appear in this sample, 16% of them only once. Less than 35% of the sample comes from the top ten.

This clonotype was counted many times. What this receptor recognizes is not known. Per-base quality was not reported, and no clone a single base away is much larger than it. V trim: 4 bases; J trim: 5 bases; unmatched bases: 6. The germline V gene encodes CDR1 MNHEY and CDR2 SVGEGT. CDR3 length: 15 amino acids, cysteine to phenylalanine. CDR3 DNA is the only sequence kept; it has 45 bases, read in frame from the first base. Reading the label with the study, this specimen's time point is: newly diagnosed GD, antithyroid drugs for less than 3 months. For both TCR sequencing and RNA sequencing, RNA was extracted from PBMCs in TRIzol. The diagnosis of Graves' disease was made according to American Thyroid Association guidelines. Patients for the study were recruited at an endocrinology department in Xi'an, China. From each patient, around 8.3 milliliters of peripheral blood was collected into an EDTA anticoagulant tube. Ficoll Paque Plus density gradient separation was used to isolate PBMCs, and no additional T cell sorting was done. An Agilent 2100 Bioanalyzer and agarose gel were used to check RNA quality, and a NanoDrop 2000 was used to measure RNA concentration.

The data were also submitted as part of a second study, on T cells in Graves' hyperthyroidism and ophthalmopathy. The other study reports the following: Stable Graves' hyperthyroidism was defined as no progression to ophthalmopathy during 18 months of follow-up. Hyperthyroidism patients were aged 18 to 65 years and newly diagnosed, with disease duration of less than 2 months. Exclusion was applied to patients with uncontrolled infections, other autoimmune diseases, pregnancy or lactation. Clinical symptoms, serum thyroxine and TRAb, thyroid ultrasound, and orbital computed tomography formed the basis for the diagnoses. The TCR CDR3 was subjected to a first round of RT-PCR using the HTBI primer set and the Qiagen OneStep RT-PCR kit. Most expanded thyroid clonotypes (frequency above 0.001) were also detected in blood, suggesting blood repertoires may reflect thyroid immune responses. In cross-validation, a model built on a 13 V-J signature told ophthalmopathy apart from stable hyperthyroidism with about 90% sensitivity and 81% to 82% specificity, and in testing the same model reached 80%/75%. During validation, the model predicted progression to ophthalmopathy a median of roughly six months ahead of onset, with around 71% sensitivity and 72% to 80% specificity. TCR V-J signatures able to tell the groups apart were searched for in a discovery cohort of around 95 patients, of whom 40 to 45 had Graves' ophthalmopathy and 55 to 60 had stable Graves' hyperthyroidism. Prospective prediction of ophthalmopathy was tested in an independent validation cohort consisting of 18 to 20 hyperthyroidism patients and approximately 16 patients who later progressed to ophthalmopathy. The 95 to 100 discovery patients were randomly split 7:3 into training and test sets. The study also compared thyroid tissue and blood T-cell repertoires from several Graves' hyperthyroidism patients. After blood sampling, hyperthyroidism patients were treated with methimazole at a starting dose of 30 mg daily, and ophthalmopathy patients were treated with high-dose intravenous methylprednisolone. Libraries were constructed in a second round of multiplex PCR, after which size selection and purification were performed. The libraries were sequenced on an Illumina HiSeq2000 using paired-end 100 bp reads. SOAPnuke was used to process the raw data, with reads discarded if the reads contained adapters or uncalled bases, had a mean Phred below 15, or lacked an exact constant-primer or identifier match. High-quality paired reads were merged using COPE v1.2.5, and each unique nucleotide sequence was defined as a clonotype. MiTCR v1.1 was used to align clonotypes to the IMGT TRBV, TRBD and TRBJ reference segments. The analysis was restricted to V-J combinations with a frequency above 0.0001, which together covered approximately 99% of the repertoires. A TCS score was defined as the ratio between F50 (clonal expansion) and ExV (chaos), using BLOSUM62-based TCRdist between CDR3 peptides within each V-J. Welch's t-statistics and random forest reduced roughly 530 V-J features to 13, which were used in a naive Bayes classifier (R e1071). Sample size was not statistically predetermined, and blinding of investigators to group allocation was not performed. The paper reports TCR Vbeta CDR3 sequencing of roughly 140 peripheral blood samples: approximately 41 ophthalmopathy, 75 to 80 hyperthyroidism and approximately 17 progressor patients.

The material sequenced was peripheral blood mononuclear cells (PBMCs), taken at new diagnosis, from a patient treated with antithyroid drugs. This sequence originates from a man aged 40-49 years with Graves disease. Donor details come from another sample of the same person, matched by shared clones. This receptor chain uses TRBV6-2 or TRBV6-3 and TRBJ2-7; TRBD2 matches 12 bases in the middle. The nucleotides read TGTGCCAGCAGTTCCCGGACTAGCGGGGTCGACGAGCAGTACTTC. Its product reads: CASSSRTSGVDEQYF.